This TCR beta chain emerged from a study of low-dose radiotherapy and immunotherapy resistance in tumors. V was trimmed by 1 base and J by 7 bases, leaving 13 bases between them. CDR3 length: 14 residues. Germline CDR1 SNHLY, CDR2 FYNNEI. This clonotype was counted ten times or more. This sample's time point: after trial treatment. Treatment specified: LDRT plus nivolumab, ipilimumab, low-dose cyclophosphamide and aspirin (RACIN trial). TRAV- and TRBV-specific primers, spanning alpha and beta chains, primed first-strand cDNA. TCRs were amplified for approximately 21 PCR cycles with a constant-region primer and V-primer adapter. Each CDR3 protein gets one entry after TCRdb re-called the reads with MiXCR. The sample has roughly 95,000 distinct CDR3 sequences, 20% seen once; the top ten hold about 13%.

The chain combines TRBV2 with TRBJ1-1, with D hard to call. This sequence originates from a female donor with ovarian cancer. Here the sequenced sample was PBMCs, taken after low-dose radiotherapy plus immunotherapy. The CDR3 region has the DNA TGTGCCAGCAGTGAAGTGCCAGGATCCAGTGAAGCTTTCTTT. Residues: CASSEVPGSSEAFF.